This TCR beta chain emerged from a study of response to subunit inactivated influenza vaccine. Points from the study as a whole: It was suggested by the authors that few new T cells are recruited by each seasonal influenza vaccination.

TCRdb reprocessed the RT-PCR reads via MiXCR and lists one record per CDR3 protein. The sample lists more than 550,000 distinct CDR3 sequences, 12% seen once, with roughly a tenth in the top ten. This clonotype was detected a few times. Its antigen remains unknown. The V gene end was trimmed by 2 bases and the J gene end by 6 bases; junction bases not matched to a gene: 6. CDR3 length: 15 residues. CDR1 and CDR2 (germline): MNHEY, SVGEGT. The input for sequencing was PBMCs from blood, taken on the day of vaccination. The receptor comes from a man between 45 and 60 years old who received an inactivated influenza vaccine. The V call is TRBV6-2 or TRBV6-3, the J call TRBJ2-2; TRBD2 matches 7 bases. The CDR3 coding sequence is TGTGCCAGCAGTTACCGGACTAGTAGGTCCGGGGAGCTGTTTTTT. This gives the protein CASSYRTSRSGELFF.